A selection of T cell receptor beta chains follows, all from one sample in a study of early T cells in non-severe SARS-CoV-2 infection. One entry per CDR3 protein results from TCRdb running MiXCR on the 5' RACE reads. The sample includes approximately 23,000 distinct CDR3 sequences, approximately 4.8% of them seen just once. The sample was whole blood. The receptor set was obtained from an adult who was a healthcare worker with PCR-confirmed SARS-CoV-2 infection or an uninfected control (not recorded which). The CDR3 runs from the conserved cysteine through the conserved F or W. A D gene is named only where the DNA matches it firmly. Some rows have no size entry. The others give once, few or many, or a class for an expanded clone.

size	J	V	D	DNA	CDR3
.	TRBJ2-1	TRBV7-9	.	TGTGCCAGCCTCTGGGGGTCGATAGGGAATGAGCAGTTCTTC	CASLWGSIGNEQFF
many	TRBJ2-1	TRBV7-2	.	TGTGCCAGCAGCTTAGAAGGGGCGTTCTACAATGAGCAGTTCTTC	CASSLEGAFYNEQFF
.	TRBJ2-5	TRBV7-2	.	TGTGCCAACAGCTTAGGGACGGGAGAGACCCAGTACTTC	CANSLGTGETQYF
.	TRBJ2-2	TRBV10-3	TRBD1	TGTGCCATCACCGAGAGGGGGCAGGCCGGGGAGCTGTTTTTT	CAITERGQAGELFF
many	TRBJ2-5	TRBV7-3	.	TGTGCCAGCAGCTTAGGAGGGGGAGGAGAGACCCAGTACTTC	CASSLGGGGETQYF
few	TRBJ2-4	TRBV7-6	.	TGTGCCAGCAGCTTAGAATCGGGGGCCAAAAACATTCAGTACTTC	CASSLESGAKNIQYF
many	TRBJ2-1	TRBV11-2	.	TGTGCCAGCAGCTTCAGAAGTGGGGTAGGGTTTATCTTC	CASSFRSGVGFIF
many	TRBJ2-3	TRBV4-3	.	TGCGCCAGCAGCCAAGCACCAGGGTCGGGCACAGATACGCAGTATTTT	CASSQAPGSGTDTQYF
many	TRBJ1-5	TRBV24-1	.	TGTGCCACCAGTGATTTGGTGGAGGGGCCGCATCAGCCCCAGCATTTT	CATSDLVEGPHQPQHF
many	TRBJ2-7	TRBV11-2	.	TGTGCCAGCAGCTTCACCTACGAGCAGTACTTC	CASSFTYEQYF
many	TRBJ2-6	TRBV7-3	TRBD1	TGTGCCAGCAGCCCGACAGGGTCAGGGGCCAACGTCCTGACTTTC	CASSPTGSGANVLTF
medium-sized	TRBJ2-1	TRBV28	.	TGTGCCAGCAGTTTATTGGATGACCTAACCAATGAGCAGTTCTTC	CASSLLDDLTNEQFF
many	TRBJ2-3	TRBV28	.	TGTGCCAGCAGCCTCGAGTTGACGGGTACCGACACAGATACGCAGTATTTT	CASSLELTGTDTDTQYF
many	TRBJ2-2	TRBV29-1	TRBD2	TGCAGCGTTGAAGATACGGGTAATTTTCCGGGAGGGAACACCGGGGAGCTGTTTTTT	CSVEDTGNFPGGNTGELFF
many	TRBJ2-3	TRBV15	TRBD1	TGTGCCACCAGCAAGCCGGGACAGGGTTACGCAGATACGCAGTATTTT	CATSKPGQGYADTQYF
many	TRBJ1-2	TRBV29-1	.	TGCAGCGTTCGACATAAAGGGTATGGCTACACCTTC	CSVRHKGYGYTF
many	TRBJ2-3	TRBV29-1	TRBD2	TGCAGCGTTGAAACTAGCGGAGTCCCCACAGATACGCAGTATTTT	CSVETSGVPTDTQYF
few	TRBJ2-7	TRBV7-9	TRBD1	TGTGCCAGCAGGGGACAGGGGGACTACGAGCAGTACTTC	CASRGQGDYEQYF
many	TRBJ2-2	TRBV29-1	TRBD2	TGCAGCGTTGAAGTGGCGGGAGCGGTCACCGGGGAGCTGTTTTTT	CSVEVAGAVTGELFF
.	TRBJ2-7	TRBV11-2	.	TGTGCCAGCAGCTCCGGTAGAGTCTACGAGCAGTACTTC	CASSSGRVYEQYF
few	TRBJ1-2	TRBV5-1	.	TGCGCCAGCAGCTTCTACAGTTCTAACTATGGCTACACCTTC	CASSFYSSNYGYTF